This T cell receptor (beta chain) comes out of a study of early T cells in non-severe SARS-CoV-2 infection. TCRdb itself ran the 5' RACE reads through MiXCR, one entry per CDR3 protein. The sample yields 65,000 to 95,000 distinct CDR3 sequences, 11% to 15% seen once. This CDR3 region has 15 residues. Germline V CDR1 and CDR2: SGHVS, FNYEAQ. The V segment lost 7 bases and the J segment 4 bases; nucleotides outside the gene matches: 4. The rearrangement uses TRBV7-6 and TRBJ2-2; TRBD2 matches 12 bases. This clonotype was obtained from an adult who was a healthcare worker with PCR-confirmed SARS-CoV-2 infection or an uninfected control (not recorded which). Sequenced input: whole blood. The CDR3: CASTETSGGTGELFF. CDR3 in DNA: TGTGCCAGCACCGAGACTAGCGGGGGCACCGGGGAGCTGTTTTTT.